The clone carrying this TCR beta chain has a handful of counts. Antigen unknown. TCRdb reprocessed the 5' RACE reads via MiXCR and lists one record per CDR3 protein. In the table there are just over 300,000 distinct CDR3 sequences, 3.6% of which are singletons. The sample originates from a study of T cells after yellow fever vaccination. The germline V gene encodes CDR1 SGHTA and CDR2 FQGNSA. CDR3 length: 14 amino acids. V lost 5 bases and J 0 bases, leaving 11 bases between the germline ends. Notes on the study in general: Clones that expanded after primary vaccination mostly reappeared after the booster (less than 98% CD4, about 91% CD8).

This rearrangement joins TRBV7-2 to TRBJ2-7; the D gene is possibly TRBD2 (5 bases). Material: PBMCs, obtained on the day of the yellow fever booster vaccination. The TCR was taken from a man between 18 and 35 years old who received the YFV17D yellow fever vaccine. The chain's CDR3 is CASSRGSSSYEQYV. CDR3 sequence (DNA): TGTGCCAGCAGCCGGGGATCTAGCTCCTACGAGCAGTACGTC.